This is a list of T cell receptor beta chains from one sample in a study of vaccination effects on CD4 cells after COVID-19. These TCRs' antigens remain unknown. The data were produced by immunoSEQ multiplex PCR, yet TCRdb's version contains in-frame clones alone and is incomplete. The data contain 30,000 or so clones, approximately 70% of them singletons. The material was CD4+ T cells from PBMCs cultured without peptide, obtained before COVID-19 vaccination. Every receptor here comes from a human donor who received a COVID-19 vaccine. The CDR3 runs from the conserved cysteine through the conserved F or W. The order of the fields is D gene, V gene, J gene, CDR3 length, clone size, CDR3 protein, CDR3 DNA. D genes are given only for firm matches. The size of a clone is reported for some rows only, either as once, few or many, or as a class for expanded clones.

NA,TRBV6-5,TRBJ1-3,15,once,CASTSLDRTGNTIYF,TGTGCCAGCACCTCCTTGGATAGGACTGGAAACACCATATATTTT
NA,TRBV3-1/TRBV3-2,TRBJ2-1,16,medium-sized,CASSRSDSALANEQFF,TGTGCCAGCAGCCGATCGGACTCCGCTTTGGCCAATGAGCAGTTCTTC
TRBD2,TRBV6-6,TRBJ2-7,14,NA,CASSYESGTYEQYF,TGTGCCAGCAGTTACGAGAGCGGGACCTACGAGCAGTACTTC
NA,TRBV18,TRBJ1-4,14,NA,CASSWGATNEKLFF,TGTGCCAGCTCGTGGGGGGCAACTAATGAAAAACTGTTTTTT
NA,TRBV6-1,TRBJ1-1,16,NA,CASSESVLGVNTEAFF,TGTGCCAGCAGTGAATCAGTTCTCGGGGTGAACACTGAAGCTTTCTTT
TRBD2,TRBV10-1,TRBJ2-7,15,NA,CASSNSGRAVGEQYF,TGCGCCAGCAGTAATAGCGGGAGGGCAGTGGGGGAGCAGTACTTC
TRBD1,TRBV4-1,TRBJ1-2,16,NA,CASSHLLGTGGDGYTF,TGCGCCAGCAGCCATCTTCTTGGGACAGGGGGCGATGGCTACACCTTC
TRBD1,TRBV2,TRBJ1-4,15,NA,CASEGTGGDTEKLFF,TGTGCCAGCGAGGGGACAGGGGGCGATACTGAAAAACTGTTTTTT
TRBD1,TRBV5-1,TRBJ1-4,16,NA,CASSPGTGATNEKLFF,TGCGCCAGCAGCCCAGGGACAGGGGCAACTAATGAAAAACTGTTTTTT
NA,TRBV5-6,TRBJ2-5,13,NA,CASSLLPGETQYF,TGTGCCAGCAGCTTGTTGCCTGGGGAGACCCAGTACTTC
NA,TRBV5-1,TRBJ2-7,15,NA,CASSFDYRDSYEQYF,TGCGCCAGCAGCTTCGATTACAGGGACTCCTACGAGCAGTACTTC
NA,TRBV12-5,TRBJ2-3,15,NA,CASGLSGVGTDTQYF,TGTGCTAGTGGTTTGTCAGGGGTCGGCACAGATACGCAGTATTTT
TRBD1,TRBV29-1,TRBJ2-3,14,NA,CSVEVGQGGDTQYF,TGCAGCGTTGAAGTGGGACAGGGTGGGGATACGCAGTATTTT
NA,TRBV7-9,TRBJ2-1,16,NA,CASSPITPLSGNEQFF,TGTGCCAGCAGCCCAATTACACCCCTAAGTGGCAATGAGCAGTTCTTC